The 2 T cell receptor beta chains given below trace back to one sample, sequenced in a study of blood T cells in healthy people across ages. Next came a second PCR, run for roughly 6 to 11 cycles, which used a sample-barcoded 5' primer along with a J-beta primer mix. From the 5' RACE reads, TCRdb called clonotypes with MiXCR, one entry per CDR3 protein. Among 700,000 to 950,000 distinct CDR3 sequences listed, approximately 39% were seen once. Source material: blood. The receptors were gathered from a woman aged 55-75 years in good health.

This clonotype was observed a few times. V and J are TRBV2 and TRBJ2-7; the D is unclear. The CDR3 is made up of 14 amino acids. Trimming left V 1 base short and J 10 bases short, with 17 bases between. Germline V gene lookup returns CDR1 SNHLY and CDR2 FYNNEI. CDR3 nucleotide sequence: TGTGCCAGCAGTGAAGGTCTCTCGATAGAGTCCCAGTACTTC. Protein product: CASSEGLSIESQYF.

This clonotype was counted only a few times. The CDR3 bases are TGCAGCGTCGTGTCCCCTAACTATGGCTACACCTTC. Translation gives CSVVSPNYGYTF. V is TRBV29-1 and J is TRBJ1-2; D ambiguous. Trimming removed 6 bases from V and 0 bases from J, with 8 bases in between. The CDR3 runs 12 residues. From germline, CDR1 is SQVTM and CDR2 ANQGSEA.